The text below deals with one TCR beta chain. Its specificity is unknown. The entry originates in a study of STAT3 mutations in large granular lymphocyte leukemia. The overall study: Immunosuppressive therapy was given to more than half of T-LGLL patients.

Study results and caveats: At least one immunodominant TCR beta clonotype appeared in every T-cell large granular lymphocyte leukemia patient.

From germline, CDR1 is KGHSH and CDR2 LQKENI. Trimming pared 3 bases from V and 1 base from J, leaving 18 bases between. The CDR3 spans 17 residues. Only in-frame clones appear in the TCRdb table, and some are missing; sequencing was by immunoSEQ multiplex PCR. The data show nearly 25,000 clones, approximately 94% seen once. The chain joins TRBV18 to TRBJ1-1; D possibly corresponds to TRBD1 (5 bases). Sequencing was carried out using peripheral blood mononuclear cells. The receptor comes from a man in his forties with T-cell large granular lymphocyte leukemia. Some clones in this sample may be carry-over from other donors' samples. The CDR3 spells CASSPRGGMARNTEAFF. The DNA for the CDR3 is TGTGCCAGCTCACCCCGTGGGGGGATGGCCCGGAACACTGAAGCTTTCTTT.